This TCR beta chain was captured in a study of blood T cells in healthy people across ages. The table lists this clonotype with a few counts. The CDR3 is made up of 15 amino acids. Germline CDR1 and CDR2: MNHEY and SMNVEV (reference sequence). The J segment lost 8 bases and the V segment lost 6 bases, leaving 11 bases of the junction unmatched. A J-beta primer mix and a sample-barcoded 5' primer were used in a second PCR of roughly 7 to 12 cycles. TCRdb ran MiXCR on the 5' RACE reads and lists one entry per CDR3 protein. The data contain some 1.4 million distinct CDR3 sequences, roughly 40% of them seen just once; the ten biggest clones take up under 8%.

The chain carries TRBV27 and TRBJ2-1; 9 nucleotides agree with TRBD2. This receptor was taken from a young woman in good health. The source material was blood. The CDR3 DNA reads TGTGCCAGCAGCCCGTGGGGTAGCGGGAGTTATGAGCAGTTCTTC. Translation: CASSPWGSGSYEQFF.